The rows below give T cell receptor beta chains drawn from one sample of a study of shared clonotypes between healthy human individuals. Profiled with immunoSEQ multiplex PCR; TCRdb holds only in-frame clones, not every one. The data contain about 2.1 million clones, over 85% of them singletons. The sample was naive CD8+ T cells from PBMCs. These receptors were taken from a man between 18 and 29 years old in good health. Some clones in this sample may be carry-over from other donors' samples. Both conserved end residues are part of each CDR3. The D gene is left open where the match is weak. The size field is filled for only some rows; it gives once, few, many or a size class.

clone_size: .; cdr3_length: 14; v_call: TRBV19; d_call: .; j_call: TRBJ2-7; cdr3_nt: TGTGCCAGTAGTATTTCGGGGGCGGCCTACGAGCAGTACTTC; cdr3_aa: CASSISGAAYEQYF
clone_size: .; cdr3_length: 15; v_call: TRBV5-4; d_call: TRBD2; j_call: TRBJ2-1; cdr3_nt: TGTGCCAGCAGCAAAGCGGGAGGGCCGTTCAATGAGCAGTTCTTC; cdr3_aa: CASSKAGGPFNEQFF
clone_size: .; cdr3_length: 15; v_call: TRBV5-1; d_call: TRBD2; j_call: TRBJ2-5; cdr3_nt: TGCGCCAGCAGCGCCTATAGCGGGAGAAAGGAGACCCAGTACTTC; cdr3_aa: CASSAYSGRKETQYF
clone_size: few; cdr3_length: 12; v_call: TRBV29-1; d_call: .; j_call: TRBJ1-1; cdr3_nt: TGCAGCGTTGACTACGAGAGGAAGGGGGCTTTCTTT; cdr3_aa: CSVDYERKGAFF
clone_size: .; cdr3_length: 15; v_call: TRBV6-5; d_call: TRBD1; j_call: TRBJ2-1; cdr3_nt: TGTGCCAGCAGTTACCGGGACAGGGTTGGCAATGAGCAGTTCTTC; cdr3_aa: CASSYRDRVGNEQFF
clone_size: few; cdr3_length: 14; v_call: TRBV6-1; d_call: .; j_call: TRBJ2-2; cdr3_nt: TGTGCCAGCAGTGAACGGGCAGATACCGGGGAGCTGTTTTTT; cdr3_aa: CASSERADTGELFF
clone_size: .; cdr3_length: 16; v_call: TRBV4-1; d_call: .; j_call: TRBJ1-5; cdr3_nt: TGCGCCAGCAGCCAACTCGGGGCAGCGCTCAATCAGCCCCAGCATTTT; cdr3_aa: CASSQLGAALNQPQHF
clone_size: .; cdr3_length: 15; v_call: TRBV28; d_call: TRBD2; j_call: TRBJ2-7; cdr3_nt: TGTGCCAGCAGTCCGGGACTAGGGGGTTTATGGGAGCAGTACTTC; cdr3_aa: CASSPGLGGLWEQYF
clone_size: .; cdr3_length: 12; v_call: TRBV10-3; d_call: .; j_call: TRBJ1-2; cdr3_nt: TGTGCCATCTCAAGCGCCATCTATGGCTACACCTTC; cdr3_aa: CAISSAIYGYTF
clone_size: few; cdr3_length: 12; v_call: TRBV16; d_call: .; j_call: TRBJ2-7; cdr3_nt: TGTGCCAGCAGCCAATCGTGGAACGAGCAGTACTTC; cdr3_aa: CASSQSWNEQYF
clone_size: .; cdr3_length: 15; v_call: TRBV7-2; d_call: .; j_call: TRBJ2-5; cdr3_nt: TGTGCCAGCAGCACCCGCGAGGGGACAAGAGAGACCCAGTACTTC; cdr3_aa: CASSTREGTRETQYF
clone_size: .; cdr3_length: 14; v_call: TRBV5-5; d_call: .; j_call: TRBJ1-1; cdr3_nt: TGTGCCAGCAGCCAAGGACAGTTGAACACTGAAGCTTTCTTT; cdr3_aa: CASSQGQLNTEAFF
clone_size: .; cdr3_length: 17; v_call: TRBV11-2; d_call: .; j_call: TRBJ2-7; cdr3_nt: TGTGCCAGCAGCTTAGATGCGGAAGGGCCCCCCTACTACGAGCAGTACTTC; cdr3_aa: CASSLDAEGPPYYEQYF
clone_size: .; cdr3_length: 15; v_call: TRBV5-1; d_call: TRBD1; j_call: TRBJ2-2; cdr3_nt: TGCGCCAGCAGCTGGGACAGCGTGAACACCGGGGAGCTGTTTTTT; cdr3_aa: CASSWDSVNTGELFF
clone_size: .; cdr3_length: 14; v_call: TRBV29-1; d_call: .; j_call: TRBJ1-2; cdr3_nt: TGCAGCGTACCCCCGGGGACCTTGGGCTATGGCTACACCTTC; cdr3_aa: CSVPPGTLGYGYTF
clone_size: .; cdr3_length: 14; v_call: TRBV7-9; d_call: TRBD1; j_call: TRBJ2-5; cdr3_nt: TGTGCCAGCAGCTTACGGACAGGGTTTCAGACCCAGTACTTC; cdr3_aa: CASSLRTGFQTQYF
clone_size: .; cdr3_length: 15; v_call: TRBV10-3; d_call: TRBD1; j_call: TRBJ1-2; cdr3_nt: TGTGCCATCAGTGAAATTTTAGGGACAGGGTATGGCTACACCTTC; cdr3_aa: CAISEILGTGYGYTF
clone_size: .; cdr3_length: 15; v_call: TRBV9; d_call: .; j_call: TRBJ1-6; cdr3_nt: TGTGCCAGCAGCGTTGCGAGCTCCTATAATTCACCCCTCCACTTT; cdr3_aa: CASSVASSYNSPLHF
clone_size: .; cdr3_length: 14; v_call: TRBV28; d_call: .; j_call: TRBJ2-7; cdr3_nt: TGTGCCAGCAGTTCGGCCGGGGGTTCCTACGAGCAGTACTTC; cdr3_aa: CASSSAGGSYEQYF
clone_size: .; cdr3_length: 17; v_call: TRBV28; d_call: TRBD2; j_call: TRBJ2-5; cdr3_nt: TGTGCCAGCAGTTTATTCACTAGCGGGAGTGACCAAGAGACCCAGTACTTC; cdr3_aa: CASSLFTSGSDQETQYF
clone_size: .; cdr3_length: 16; v_call: TRBV7-9; d_call: TRBD2; j_call: TRBJ2-3; cdr3_nt: TGTGCCAGCAGCTTACTAGCGGGAGGTGGAACAGATACGCAGTATTTT; cdr3_aa: CASSLLAGGGTDTQYF
clone_size: .; cdr3_length: 14; v_call: TRBV7-9; d_call: TRBD2; j_call: TRBJ2-7; cdr3_nt: TGTGCCAGCAGCCCACGGACTAGCGGGTACGAGCAGTACTTC; cdr3_aa: CASSPRTSGYEQYF
clone_size: .; cdr3_length: 13; v_call: TRBV2; d_call: .; j_call: TRBJ1-2; cdr3_nt: TGTGCCAAGAAAAGGACAGCCATGCATGGCTACACCTTC; cdr3_aa: CAKKRTAMHGYTF
clone_size: .; cdr3_length: 14; v_call: TRBV30; d_call: TRBD2; j_call: TRBJ2-1; cdr3_nt: TGTGCCTGGACCGGGACTAGCCCCCAAAATGAGCAGTTCTTC; cdr3_aa: CAWTGTSPQNEQFF
clone_size: .; cdr3_length: 13; v_call: TRBV12-2; d_call: .; j_call: TRBJ1-2; cdr3_nt: TGTGCAAGTCGCTTCAGGGGCCTCTATGGCTACACCTTC; cdr3_aa: CASRFRGLYGYTF
clone_size: .; cdr3_length: 16; v_call: TRBV7-8; d_call: .; j_call: TRBJ1-2; cdr3_nt: TGTGCCAGCAGCTTAGCTGAGGACGCACGGGGGTTAGGCTACACCTTC; cdr3_aa: CASSLAEDARGLGYTF
clone_size: .; cdr3_length: 14; v_call: TRBV4-1; d_call: .; j_call: TRBJ1-6; cdr3_nt: TGCGCCAGCAGCCTCATAGGGGCTGGATCACCCCTCCACTTT; cdr3_aa: CASSLIGAGSPLHF
clone_size: .; cdr3_length: 15; v_call: TRBV7-9; d_call: TRBD2; j_call: TRBJ2-3; cdr3_nt: TGTGCCAGCAGACCCGCGCTAGCGGGCACAGATACGCAGTATTTT; cdr3_aa: CASRPALAGTDTQYF
clone_size: .; cdr3_length: 14; v_call: TRBV9; d_call: TRBD1; j_call: TRBJ1-2; cdr3_nt: TGTGCCAGCAGCGTAGGTGGGACAGGGTTTGGCTACACCTTC; cdr3_aa: CASSVGGTGFGYTF
clone_size: once; cdr3_length: 14; v_call: TRBV9; d_call: TRBD1; j_call: TRBJ2-2; cdr3_nt: TGTGCCAGCAGCGTAGACAGGGGGACCGGGGAGCTGTTTTTT; cdr3_aa: CASSVDRGTGELFF
clone_size: few; cdr3_length: 15; v_call: TRBV4-1; d_call: .; j_call: TRBJ1-1; cdr3_nt: TGCGCCAGCAGCCAAGTCCGGACTCTGAACACTGAAGCTTTCTTT; cdr3_aa: CASSQVRTLNTEAFF
clone_size: few; cdr3_length: 13; v_call: TRBV7-9; d_call: .; j_call: TRBJ1-1; cdr3_nt: TGTGCCAGCAGCAGGGACGAGGTCACTGAAGCTTTCTTT; cdr3_aa: CASSRDEVTEAFF
clone_size: few; cdr3_length: 13; v_call: TRBV30; d_call: .; j_call: TRBJ1-5; cdr3_nt: TGTGCCTGGACCACCGGGGGCGATCAGCCCCAGCATTTT; cdr3_aa: CAWTTGGDQPQHF
clone_size: .; cdr3_length: 15; v_call: TRBV2; d_call: TRBD2; j_call: TRBJ2-3; cdr3_nt: TGTGCCAGCAGGACCCTAGCGGGACTCACAGATACGCAGTATTTT; cdr3_aa: CASRTLAGLTDTQYF
clone_size: .; cdr3_length: 14; v_call: TRBV28; d_call: .; j_call: TRBJ1-2; cdr3_nt: TGTGCCAGCGGACTAGGGTTCACCAACTATGGCTACACCTTC; cdr3_aa: CASGLGFTNYGYTF
clone_size: .; cdr3_length: 15; v_call: TRBV15; d_call: .; j_call: TRBJ2-7; cdr3_nt: TGTGCCACCAGCAGAGATTTGAGGATCTCCTACGAGCAGTACTTC; cdr3_aa: CATSRDLRISYEQYF
clone_size: .; cdr3_length: 13; v_call: TRBV19; d_call: TRBD1; j_call: TRBJ1-4; cdr3_nt: TGTGCCAGTATGCGGCAGGGGGGTGAAAAACTGTTTTTT; cdr3_aa: CASMRQGGEKLFF
clone_size: .; cdr3_length: 15; v_call: TRBV11-2; d_call: .; j_call: TRBJ1-1; cdr3_nt: TGTGCCAGCAGCTTAAGAGGAGGGCCGAACACTGAAGCTTTCTTT; cdr3_aa: CASSLRGGPNTEAFF